The clone carrying this T cell receptor (beta chain) was recorded only once. The target antigen is unknown. This sample was included in a study of persistence of HIV-infected CD4 T cells. As for the study in general: Up to about 200 mL blood was drawn at multiple time points; two donors had single-time leukapheresis.

Trimming cost V 5 bases and J 2 bases; bases outside gene matches: 4. Germline V CDR1 and CDR2: SNHLY, FYNNEI. This CDR3 contains 14 residues. Findings and limits, study-wide: TCRbeta richness was lower in CMV- and Gag-responding cells than in anti-CD3/anti-CD28-responding cells.

The libraries were made with immunoSEQ version 4 in survey mode. Genomic DNA was diluted to 10 ng/uL, up to 1 ug per sample. Sequenced by immunoSEQ multiplex PCR; TCRdb stores in-frame clones only, minus some. The table includes around 40,000 clones, about nine tenths detected once. Anti-CD3/anti-CD28 beads served as a nonspecific positive control stimulus. CD4+ T cells upregulating both CD40 ligand and CD69 were sorted as responding cells. This sequence originates from an adult woman with HIV who was CMV-seropositive. The sample consisted of CD4+ T cells sorted from PBMCs after roughly 18-hour stimulation, taken from a patient who received antiretroviral therapy. This chain joins TRBV2 and TRBJ2-5, with 8 bases that match TRBD1. In DNA form, the CDR3 reads TGTGCCAGCAGTCGATGGACAGGGCAAGAGACCCAGTACTTC. Its translation: CASSRWTGQETQYF.